A selection of T cell receptor beta chains follows, all from one sample in a study of blood T cells in healthy people across ages. A single record per CDR3 protein comes from TCRdb applying MiXCR to the 5' RACE reads. Of 600,000 or so distinct CDR3 sequences in the sample, 25% to 30% were seen once. Source material: blood. The receptors come from a woman over 75 in good health. Both conserved end residues are part of each CDR3. The D gene is left open where the match is weak. Only some rows state a clone size, as once, few, many or a class for expanded clones.

cdr3_nt	cdr3_aa	v_call	j_call	d_call	clone_size
TGCAGTGCAATACTAGCGGGGAACACAGATACGCAGTATTTT	CSAILAGNTDTQYF	TRBV20-1	TRBJ2-3	TRBD2	NA
TGTGCCAGCAGTTCCCCACAGGGTGCCTACACCTTC	CASSSPQGAYTF	TRBV27	TRBJ1-2	NA	NA
TGCAGTGCTCTGAATTCGAATGAGCAGTTCTTC	CSALNSNEQFF	TRBV20-1	TRBJ2-1	NA	NA
TGTGCCGGCAGCTTAGTTGCGGTGGCCCCAAATGAAAAACTGTTTTTT	CAGSLVAVAPNEKLFF	TRBV7-2	TRBJ1-4	NA	NA
TGCGCCAGCAGGCCTAGACTAGGTGGGACCCAGTACTTC	CASRPRLGGTQYF	TRBV10-2	TRBJ2-5	NA	NA
TGCGCCAGCAGCTTGGCGGTCTCCCCTAACACAGATACGCAGTATTTT	CASSLAVSPNTDTQYF	TRBV5-1	TRBJ2-3	NA	NA
TGTGCCAGCAGTCATTATCGGTGGGAAAAACTGTTTTTT	CASSHYRWEKLFF	TRBV12-3/TRBV12-4	TRBJ1-4	NA	few
TGTGCCATCAGTGGTCGCGTTGATGAGCAGTACTTC	CAISGRVDEQYF	TRBV10-3	TRBJ2-7	NA	NA
TGCGCCAGCAGCCGACAGGGGTTCACAGATACGCAGTATTTT	CASSRQGFTDTQYF	TRBV5-1	TRBJ2-3	TRBD1	many
TGTGCCAGCAGTGTTAGGGCATCCCAGCCCCAGCATTTT	CASSVRASQPQHF	TRBV6-1	TRBJ1-5	NA	NA
TGTGCCTGGAGTCCGGACGGTGAGCAGTTCTTC	CAWSPDGEQFF	TRBV30	TRBJ2-1	NA	NA
TGCGCCAGCAGCCAAGAAGGAGGGACCGAGCAGTACTTC	CASSQEGGTEQYF	TRBV4-3	TRBJ2-7	NA	many
TGTGCCAGCAGTGAGCCAGGGTTCTCTGGGGCCAACGTCCTGACTTTC	CASSEPGFSGANVLTF	TRBV25-1	TRBJ2-6	NA	many
TGTGCCAGCAGCTTCGACGGAAGCTCTGGAAACACCATATATTTT	CASSFDGSSGNTIYF	TRBV7-2	TRBJ1-3	NA	few
TGCAGCGTAGAGAGGACTAGCGGGGGGGAGACCCAGTACTTC	CSVERTSGGETQYF	TRBV29-1	TRBJ2-5	TRBD2	many
TGTGCCAGCAGCCTAAGCGGGGGGGCTGAAGATACGCAGTATTTT	CASSLSGGAEDTQYF	TRBV5-6	TRBJ2-3	TRBD2	many
TGTGCCACCAGCAGAGGTGCGGGCGGTGGTGGTGAAAAACGGTTTTTT	CATSRGAGGGGEKRFF	TRBV15	TRBJ1-4	NA	NA
TGTGCCAGCAGTTTCAAGCAGAGCCTTTATTATAATTCACCCCTCCACTTT	CASSFKQSLYYNSPLHF	TRBV27	TRBJ1-6	NA	many
TGCGCCAGCAGCTTGGCCGGTAGCGGGAGATTTAACGAGCAGTACTTC	CASSLAGSGRFNEQYF	TRBV5-1	TRBJ2-7	TRBD2	NA
TGCAGTGCTAGAGCCGGGACAGGGGGCCCGTATGGCTACACCTTC	CSARAGTGGPYGYTF	TRBV20-1	TRBJ1-2	TRBD1	NA
TGCAGTGCTAGTAGGATGGGGCGTAAAGCCGGGGAGCTGTTTTTT	CSASRMGRKAGELFF	TRBV20-1	TRBJ2-2	NA	NA
TGTGCCAGCAGCCAAGCTGGCGGGGGAGGCGCAGATACGCAGTATTTT	CASSQAGGGGADTQYF	TRBV3-1	TRBJ2-3	TRBD2	few
TGCAGTGCCGACCGGACAGGGTTGAACACTGAAGCTTTCTTT	CSADRTGLNTEAFF	TRBV20-1	TRBJ1-1	TRBD1	many
TGTGCCTGGAGTGCGCAGGGGAACACTGAAGCTTTCTTT	CAWSAQGNTEAFF	TRBV30	TRBJ1-1	NA	few
TGTGCCAGCTCACCACGAGGCAGGGAAGGCTATGGCTACACCTTC	CASSPRGREGYGYTF	TRBV18	TRBJ1-2	NA	NA
TGTGCCAGCAGTCTCCGACTAGCGGGGGGGCGGGCAAGCACAGATACGCAGTATTTT	CASSLRLAGGRASTDTQYF	TRBV27	TRBJ2-3	TRBD2	once
TGTGCCAGCAGCTTGGGACTAACTAACACCGGGGAGCTGTTTTTT	CASSLGLTNTGELFF	TRBV7-2	TRBJ2-2	TRBD2	many
TGTGCCAGCAGTTTATCCGGGGGTAATGAAGCTTTCTTT	CASSLSGGNEAFF	TRBV12-3/TRBV12-4	TRBJ1-1	NA	many
TGTGCCAGCAGCTCCTGGACAGGCCCGGGGGAGCAGTACTTC	CASSSWTGPGEQYF	TRBV7-2	TRBJ2-7	TRBD1	few
TGTGCCAGCAGCCTCAGATCTGGGGCAATGAACACTGAAGCTTTCTTT	CASSLRSGAMNTEAFF	TRBV12-3/TRBV12-4	TRBJ1-1	NA	many
TGTGCCAGCAGTGTAGAGGCCGCGAACACTGAAGCTTTCTTT	CASSVEAANTEAFF	TRBV6-1	TRBJ1-1	NA	few
TGTGCCAGCAGCGACATCTTCCCGGGACTAGCGGGGGGCTACGAGCAGTACTTC	CASSDIFPGLAGGYEQYF	TRBV6-2/TRBV6-3	TRBJ2-7	TRBD2	many
TGCAGCGTTGACGGGACAGGGAGGACAGATACGCAGTATTTT	CSVDGTGRTDTQYF	TRBV29-1	TRBJ2-3	TRBD1	many
TGCGCCAGCAGCGCCCCCGGGACTAGCGGGGGGTCCCGCACAGATACGCAGTATTTT	CASSAPGTSGGSRTDTQYF	TRBV5-1	TRBJ2-3	TRBD2	many
TGTGCCAGCAGCTCCCATAATTCACCCCTCCACTTT	CASSSHNSPLHF	TRBV5-4	TRBJ1-6	NA	few
TGTGCGGAGGGACACAGGGAGGGAAGCACAGATACGCAGTATTTT	CAEGHREGSTDTQYF	TRBV2	TRBJ2-3	NA	many
TGCAGTGCTAGGAGGTCGGAGGGGTCCTATAATTCACCCCTCCACTTT	CSARRSEGSYNSPLHF	TRBV20-1	TRBJ1-6	NA	many
TGCGCCAGCAGCTTATCGGTCGGGAATTCACCCCTCCACTTT	CASSLSVGNSPLHF	TRBV5-1	TRBJ1-6	NA	few
TGCAGTGCCCTAGGACTAGCGGGAAGCTCCTACAATGAGCAGTTCTTC	CSALGLAGSSYNEQFF	TRBV20-1	TRBJ2-1	TRBD2	NA
TGCGCCAGCAGTTTTCGCCGGGACAGAGACTACGAGCAGTACTTC	CASSFRRDRDYEQYF	TRBV5-1	TRBJ2-7	TRBD1	many
TGTGCCAGCAGTGGGGACACCAACTACGAGCAGTACTTC	CASSGDTNYEQYF	TRBV2	TRBJ2-7	NA	NA
TGCAGTGCTAGAGATCAAGCAGGGGCGATGTATAGTTCACCCCTCCACTTT	CSARDQAGAMYSSPLHF	TRBV20-1	TRBJ1-6	NA	many
TGTGCCAGCAGTTTTATCAGGGGAAGGGTAGCAGATGCGCAGTATTTT	CASSFIRGRVADAQYF	TRBV12-3/TRBV12-4	TRBJ2-3	NA	NA
TGTGCCTGGACGACAGGAGGCGGCTACACCTTC	CAWTTGGGYTF	TRBV30	TRBJ1-2	NA	NA
TGTGCCAGCAGCCCATTGCCGGACAGCGCGAGCTACGAGCAGTACTTC	CASSPLPDSASYEQYF	TRBV7-2	TRBJ2-7	NA	many
TGCAGTGCTAGAGAGGCGGGAGGTTACGAGCAGTACTTC	CSAREAGGYEQYF	TRBV20-1	TRBJ2-7	TRBD2	few